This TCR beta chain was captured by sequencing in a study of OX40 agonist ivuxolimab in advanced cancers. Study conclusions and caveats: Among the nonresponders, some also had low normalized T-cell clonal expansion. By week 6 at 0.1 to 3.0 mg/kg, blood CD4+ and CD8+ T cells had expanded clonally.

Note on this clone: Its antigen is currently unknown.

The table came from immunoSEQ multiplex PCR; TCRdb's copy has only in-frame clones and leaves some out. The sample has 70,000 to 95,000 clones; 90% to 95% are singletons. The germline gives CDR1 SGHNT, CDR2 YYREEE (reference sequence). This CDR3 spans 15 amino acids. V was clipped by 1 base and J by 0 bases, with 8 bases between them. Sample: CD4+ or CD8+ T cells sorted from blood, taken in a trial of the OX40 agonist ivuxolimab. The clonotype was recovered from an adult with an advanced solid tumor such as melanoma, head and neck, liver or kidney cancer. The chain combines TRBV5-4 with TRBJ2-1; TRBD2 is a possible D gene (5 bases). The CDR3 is CASSLSGSSYNEQFF. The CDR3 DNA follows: TGTGCCAGCAGCTTGAGTGGGAGCTCCTACAATGAGCAGTTCTTC.